These T cell receptor beta chains were read from a single sample in a study of T-cell memory formation after mild COVID-19. Using its own MiXCR run on the 5' RACE reads, TCRdb lists one record per CDR3 protein. This sample carries around 90,000 distinct CDR3 sequences, more than 12% of them seen once, and the ten largest clones take approximately 40%. The source material was PBMCs or a T cell subset sorted from them (not recorded which). These TCRs come from a man aged 18 to 35 who had mild COVID-19 (a few samples of this study predate the infection). Cell type and time point are not known. Both conserved end residues are part of each CDR3. D genes are given only for firm matches. A row's size may be missing; if present it is once, few, many or a size class.

d_gene	v_gene	abundance	j_gene	CDR3nt	CDR3aa
.	TRBV5-1	.	TRBJ2-7	TGCGCCAGCAGCTTCCTCTCCTACGAGCAGTACTTC	CASSFLSYEQYF
.	TRBV30	.	TRBJ2-7	TGTGCCTGGAGTGTTGGCACTTCCTACGAGCAGTACTTC	CAWSVGTSYEQYF
.	TRBV2	few	TRBJ1-2	TGTGCCAGCAACCCAACCTCCTATGGCTACACCTTC	CASNPTSYGYTF
TRBD1	TRBV5-1	few	TRBJ1-2	TGCGCCAGCAGCTTGTCCTCCGTTTGGGACAGGAGGTTCGGTGGCTACACCTTC	CASSLSSVWDRRFGGYTF
.	TRBV4-1	few	TRBJ2-7	TGCGCCAGCAGCCAAATGTGGGGAGGCGAGCAGTACTTC	CASSQMWGGEQYF
.	TRBV2	many	TRBJ2-1	TGTGCCAGCGACAACTACAATGAGCAGTTCTTC	CASDNYNEQFF
.	TRBV9	.	TRBJ1-2	TGTGCCAGCAGTCTTACCGGGACGGCTTATGGCTACACCTTC	CASSLTGTAYGYTF
.	TRBV6-5	.	TRBJ1-1	TGTGCCAGCAGTTACTCGGGGTCTGAAGCTTTCTTT	CASSYSGSEAFF
.	TRBV27	.	TRBJ2-2	TGTGCCAGCGGGAGTACGGTGGGCCCCGGGGAGCTGTTTTTT	CASGSTVGPGELFF
TRBD2	TRBV20-1	.	TRBJ2-7	TGCAGTGCCCTCGGAGGTCCGGGGGGGCAGTACGAGCAGTACTTC	CSALGGPGGQYEQYF
.	TRBV4-1	few	TRBJ2-5	TGCGCCAGCAGCCAAGTGGGACGGAACCAAGAGACCCAGTACTTC	CASSQVGRNQETQYF
.	TRBV11-2	few	TRBJ2-1	TGTGCCAGCAGGGGGACTTCGTGGGCCAGCCACAATGAGCAGTTCTTC	CASRGTSWASHNEQFF
TRBD1	TRBV7-9	.	TRBJ1-1	TGTGCCAGCAGCTTAGGGACAGGTGATTTGGACACTGAAGCTTTCTTT	CASSLGTGDLDTEAFF
.	TRBV9	.	TRBJ1-6	TGTGCCAGCAGCGGGGATGGGTCACCCCTCCACTTT	CASSGDGSPLHF
TRBD2	TRBV6-1	.	TRBJ2-5	TGTGCCAGCAGTGAAGTCGGCGGGGGGGCCGGTGAGACCCAGTACTTC	CASSEVGGGAGETQYF
TRBD2	TRBV7-6	few	TRBJ2-5	TGTGCCAGCAGCTTAGATGAGGGAGGGGAGACCCAGTACTTC	CASSLDEGGETQYF
.	TRBV7-9	few	TRBJ2-5	TGTGCCAGCAGCCTCCGGCGAGTGGGGGGCCTCCAAGAGACCCAGTACTTC	CASSLRRVGGLQETQYF
.	TRBV7-8	few	TRBJ1-1	TGTGCCAGCAGCTTGGGACTGAAGAACACTGAAGCTTTCTTT	CASSLGLKNTEAFF
.	TRBV20-1	many	TRBJ2-5	TGCAGTGCTACAGAGGGGCTAGAGACCCAGTACTTC	CSATEGLETQYF
TRBD2	TRBV4-1	few	TRBJ2-3	TGCGCCAGCAGCCAAGATCCCCATCGGGGGGGGTACACAGATACGCAGTATTTT	CASSQDPHRGGYTDTQYF
.	TRBV4-3	many	TRBJ1-2	TGCGCCAGCAGCCGACACGGGGTCCATGGAGGCTACACCTTC	CASSRHGVHGGYTF
.	TRBV12-3/TRBV12-4	few	TRBJ2-7	TGTGCCAGCGGCTGGTCTCTGGAGCAGTACTTC	CASGWSLEQYF
TRBD2	TRBV6-2/TRBV6-3	few	TRBJ2-3	TGTGCCAGCAGTCGACAGCGGGGGGGCCAGGATACGCAGTATTTT	CASSRQRGGQDTQYF
TRBD2	TRBV20-1	many	TRBJ2-5	TGCAGTGCTATGGCGGGGGTGGAGACCCAGTACTTC	CSAMAGVETQYF
TRBD1	TRBV7-9	many	TRBJ2-5	TGTGCCAGCACACCGGGACAGGGCTTTGTTCGGCGGGAGACCCAGTACTTC	CASTPGQGFVRRETQYF
TRBD2	TRBV7-9	.	TRBJ2-1	TGTGCCAGCAGCAGGAGCGGGGGGGCAGTTTCTGAGCAGTTCTTC	CASSRSGGAVSEQFF
.	TRBV10-3	.	TRBJ1-3	TGTGCCATCAGTGAGTCGATGCAGGGTCCCGGAAACACCATATATTTT	CAISESMQGPGNTIYF
.	TRBV5-1	few	TRBJ1-2	TGCGCCAGCAGCTTAATTGAGGCGTTTGGCTACACCTTC	CASSLIEAFGYTF
.	TRBV7-2	many	TRBJ1-5	TGTGCCAGCAGCTTGGTTTCAGGCTCCAATCAGCCCCAGCATTTT	CASSLVSGSNQPQHF
.	TRBV6-2/TRBV6-3	few	TRBJ2-7	TGTGCCAGCAGTCCATCCGCCGAGCAGTACTTC	CASSPSAEQYF
.	TRBV6-1	.	TRBJ1-1	TGTGCCAGCAACACAAACACTGAAGCTTTCTTT	CASNTNTEAFF
TRBD1	TRBV12-3/TRBV12-4	.	TRBJ1-5	TGTGCCAGCAGCCCGGGACAGTTTCAGCCCCAGCATTTT	CASSPGQFQPQHF
.	TRBV4-2	.	TRBJ2-2	TGTGCCAGCAGCCAAGTAACCTGGACGAACACCGGGGAGCTGTTTTTT	CASSQVTWTNTGELFF
.	TRBV19	.	TRBJ1-5	TGTGCCAGTAGTATCACCGGGGGTAGGCATCCCCAGCATTTT	CASSITGGRHPQHF
.	TRBV20-1	many	TRBJ1-1	TGCAGTGCAGGGTACACTGAAGCTTTCTTT	CSAGYTEAFF
TRBD2	TRBV5-4	many	TRBJ2-2	TGTGCCAGCAGCTTCGGGGGGGCGGACACCGGGGAGCTGTTTTTT	CASSFGGADTGELFF
TRBD1	TRBV7-8	few	TRBJ1-2	TGTGCCAGCAGCTTAGGAGGTGGACAGGGGGCCAGCTACACCTTC	CASSLGGGQGASYTF
TRBD2	TRBV6-4	many	TRBJ2-3	TGTGCCAGCAGTGAGGCTAGCGGGGATAGCACAGATACGCAGTATTTT	CASSEASGDSTDTQYF
TRBD2	TRBV5-1	.	TRBJ2-1	TGCGCCACCCGACTAGCGGGGGGCCCAAACAATGAGCAGTTCTTC	CATRLAGGPNNEQFF
.	TRBV12-3/TRBV12-4	few	TRBJ2-7	TGTGCCAGCAGTCGAGCCTACGAGCAGTACTTC	CASSRAYEQYF
.	TRBV20-1	.	TRBJ2-4	TGCAGTGCTAGGAGGGGCATTCAGTACTTC	CSARRGIQYF
.	TRBV11-2	few	TRBJ1-2	TGTGCCAGCAGCCCCGGGCGCGGAGATGGCTACACCTTC	CASSPGRGDGYTF
.	TRBV7-3	few	TRBJ2-1	TGTGCCAGCAGCACATACAGGGCGAATGAGCAGTTCTTC	CASSTYRANEQFF
TRBD2	TRBV5-5	few	TRBJ2-3	TGTGCCAGCAGCCCGGGACTAGCGGGGCCAGATACGCAGTATTTT	CASSPGLAGPDTQYF
.	TRBV6-5	many	TRBJ1-5	TGTGCCAGCAGGAAGACAGCTCGTAATCAGCCCCAGCATTTT	CASRKTARNQPQHF
TRBD1	TRBV7-9	few	TRBJ2-1	TGTGCCAGCAGCCCCGGGACAGGGAACGGCCGGGGCTACAATGAGCAGTTCTTC	CASSPGTGNGRGYNEQFF
.	TRBV6-2/TRBV6-3	.	TRBJ2-1	TGTGCCAGCAGTTACTGGGGGGGCCCTAAGGAGCAGTTCTTC	CASSYWGGPKEQFF
.	TRBV13	.	TRBJ1-1	TGTGCCAGCAGCCCCGCGTCGGTGAACACTGAAGCTTTCTTT	CASSPASVNTEAFF
.	TRBV2	.	TRBJ1-2	TGTGCCAGCATGTTTTTCGGAAACTATGGCTACACCTTC	CASMFFGNYGYTF
TRBD1	TRBV5-1	many	TRBJ2-3	TGCGCCAGCAGCTTTTACAGGGGAGATACGCAGTATTTT	CASSFYRGDTQYF
.	TRBV7-9	.	TRBJ2-1	TGTGCCAGCAGCCAGGTGATCCCTCTCTCCCCCAATGAGCAGTTCTTC	CASSQVIPLSPNEQFF
.	TRBV28	.	TRBJ1-1	TGTGCCAGCTCTTACGTGCAGGGACCGAACACTGAAGCTTTCTTT	CASSYVQGPNTEAFF
TRBD1	TRBV10-3	.	TRBJ1-5	TGTGCCATCAGGGCCGGGACAGGGGGGCCCCAGCATTTT	CAIRAGTGGPQHF
.	TRBV3-1	.	TRBJ1-2	TGTGCCAGCAGCCAAGGGGTCGCAACAGGGCTAAAGGGCTACACCTTC	CASSQGVATGLKGYTF